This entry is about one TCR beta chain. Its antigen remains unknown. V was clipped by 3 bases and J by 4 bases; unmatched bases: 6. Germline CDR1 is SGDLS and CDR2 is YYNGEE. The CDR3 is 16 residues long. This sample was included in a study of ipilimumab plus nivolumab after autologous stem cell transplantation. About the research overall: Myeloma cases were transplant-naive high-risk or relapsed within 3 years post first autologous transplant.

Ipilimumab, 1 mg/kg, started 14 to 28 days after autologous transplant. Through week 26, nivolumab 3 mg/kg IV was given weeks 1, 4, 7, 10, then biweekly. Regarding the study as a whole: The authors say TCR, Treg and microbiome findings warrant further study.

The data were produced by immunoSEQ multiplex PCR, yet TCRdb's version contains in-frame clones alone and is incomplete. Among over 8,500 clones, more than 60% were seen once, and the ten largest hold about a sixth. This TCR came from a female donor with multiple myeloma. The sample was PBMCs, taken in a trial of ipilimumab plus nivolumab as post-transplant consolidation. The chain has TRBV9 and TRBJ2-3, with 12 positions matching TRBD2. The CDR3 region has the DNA TGTGCCAGCAGCGCCCTAGCGGGAGGGACAGCAGATACGCAGTATTTT. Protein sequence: CASSALAGGTADTQYF.